The clone carrying this T cell receptor beta chain was seen repeatedly, ten times or more. Time point denoted: newly diagnosed GD, antithyroid drugs for less than 3 months. Extracted PBMC RNA gave rise to the TCR library. These data belong to a study of regulatory T cells in long-lasting Graves disease. In germline, CDR1 is PRHDT, CDR2 FYEKMQ (reference sequence). The CDR3 contains 16 residues. V was pared by 4 bases and J by 0 bases, with 8 bases of the junction left unmatched. Both iRepertoire HTBI primers and Arm-PCR of CDR3 regions were used to build the TCR beta libraries. TCRdb redid the calling of the multiplex PCR reads with MiXCR, one entry per CDR3 protein. The table has a few hundred thousand distinct CDR3 sequences, about a sixth seen once. The same sample was also studied in work on T cells in Graves' hyperthyroidism and ophthalmopathy.

V gene TRBV13 combines with J gene TRBJ2-7; TRBD2 agrees at 8 bases. This material consisted of peripheral blood mononuclear cells (PBMCs), taken at new diagnosis, from a patient treated with antithyroid drugs. The sequence derives from a woman under 30 with Graves disease. DNA for the CDR3: TGTGCCAGCAGCTCGCGGCCCGGGACTAGCTCCTACGAGCAGTACTTC. Residues: CASSSRPGTSSYEQYF.